Reported below is one T cell receptor (beta chain). Its antigen remains unidentified. The data are from a study of cytomegalovirus exposure and HLA in healthy donors. 13 Jbeta primers and 60 Vbeta primers were used for the PCR. Method: immunoSEQ multiplex PCR; TCRdb's copy keeps in-frame clones and lacks some. This sample's table has 70,000 to 90,000 clones. Healthy individuals who donated bone marrow served as the donors. Nominally healthy donors provided the samples, though records likely missed some immune exposures. Study conclusions and caveats: Later, an analysis found that common viral pathogens appeared to be linked with several of the most significant clusters.

This CDR3 is built from 13 residues. Germline lookup yields CDR1 LNHDA and CDR2 SQIVND (reference sequence). V was clipped by 6 bases and J by 7 bases; unmatched bases: 5. The gene calls are TRBV19 and TRBJ1-4, with 7 bases aligning to TRBD1. Sequences were obtained from PBMCs. The TCR was taken from a young man in good health and CMV-seropositive. The CDR3 DNA reads as TGTGCCAGTAGCACACAGGGGACTGAAAAACTGTTTTTT. Translating it yields CASSTQGTEKLFF.